Listed below are T cell receptor beta chains from one sample, sequenced in a study of T-cell memory formation after mild COVID-19. MiXCR was run by TCRdb on the 5' RACE reads, yielding one entry per CDR3 protein. The sample shows some 48,000 distinct CDR3 sequences, around 12% of them seen only once. Sequenced input: PBMCs or a T cell subset sorted from them (not recorded which). These receptors were collected from a man between 18 and 35 years old who had mild COVID-19 (a few samples of this study predate the infection). Cell type and time point are not known. Each CDR3 is given without its conserved first and last residue.

TRBJ1-2 | TRBV20-1 | SARAGGTIDGYT
TRBJ1-2 | TRBV4-2 | ASSQDEGTGYT
TRBJ2-3 | TRBV20-1 | SARDTSTDTQY
TRBJ2-1 | TRBV20-1 | SAPLAGGPNNEQF
TRBJ2-2 | TRBV5-1 | ASIQDRVENTGELF
TRBJ2-5 | TRBV5-1 | ASSLLGALETQY
TRBJ1-1 | TRBV6-5 | ASSHRGGKNTEAF
TRBJ2-3 | TRBV5-6 | ASDKTGGVLTDTQY
TRBJ1-2 | TRBV27 | ASGRTNYGYT
TRBJ1-5 | TRBV20-1 | SATPEWGGIGQPQH
TRBJ1-5 | TRBV7-2 | ASSYSGGLGNQPQH
TRBJ2-7 | TRBV6-5 | ASSYSGTTHYEQY
TRBJ1-6 | TRBV12-3/TRBV12-4 | ASTLQGSKRSPLH
TRBJ2-3 | TRBV7-9 | ASSLDTGFKDTQY
TRBJ2-3 | TRBV9 | ASSVVGMGDTQY
TRBJ1-5 | TRBV7-2 | ASSGEGGANQPQH
TRBJ1-2 | TRBV5-1 | ASSLDVGNYGYT
TRBJ1-5 | TRBV24-1 | ATSEPTGISNQPQH
TRBJ1-2 | TRBV10-2 | ASSGPIGTLGGYT
TRBJ2-3 | TRBV6-2/TRBV6-3 | ASSSTTGDTQY
TRBJ1-1 | TRBV20-1 | SARGDTLNTEAF
TRBJ2-1 | TRBV18 | ASSPYGAYNEQF
TRBJ2-5 | TRBV5-1 | ASSDPAGAGETQY
TRBJ2-7 | TRBV7-2 | ASSAGGPSTEQY
TRBJ2-7 | TRBV5-4 | ASSLEHASEQY
TRBJ2-7 | TRBV5-1 | ASSMGLWGELVSDEQY
TRBJ1-1 | TRBV6-5 | ASRPGQGVSEAF
TRBJ2-5 | TRBV4-3 | ASSQDITGWETQY
TRBJ1-5 | TRBV7-2 | ASSLVGGNTNQPQH
TRBJ1-5 | TRBV7-9 | ASSRDIEGPQH
TRBJ2-1 | TRBV3-1 | ASEWGSGGGNEQF
TRBJ1-1 | TRBV12-3/TRBV12-4 | ASTRGWMNTEAF
TRBJ1-1 | TRBV15 | ATTYSGGNTEAF
TRBJ2-1 | TRBV25-1 | ASTHSGGDNEQF
TRBJ2-2 | TRBV4-1 | ASSQDSGGAGELF
TRBJ2-3 | TRBV3-1 | ASSRRGAADTQY
TRBJ1-1 | TRBV10-3 | AIGGGGTNTEAF
TRBJ1-1 | TRBV7-9 | ASSLRGDYTEAF
TRBJ1-5 | TRBV5-1 | ASSSGTGSNQPQH
TRBJ1-2 | TRBV5-1 | ASSLDPTGGHGYT
TRBJ1-5 | TRBV7-2 | ASSSDYNQPQH
TRBJ1-1 | TRBV11-2 | ASSFSVGQGMNTEAF
TRBJ2-2 | TRBV28 | ASRLTGGYTGELF
TRBJ2-3 | TRBV10-3 | ATQSTDTQY
TRBJ1-2 | TRBV7-2 | ASSLPAPALYGYT
TRBJ2-1 | TRBV6-5 | ASNGQGGNEQF
TRBJ2-3 | TRBV5-1 | ASSFSAGASTDTQY